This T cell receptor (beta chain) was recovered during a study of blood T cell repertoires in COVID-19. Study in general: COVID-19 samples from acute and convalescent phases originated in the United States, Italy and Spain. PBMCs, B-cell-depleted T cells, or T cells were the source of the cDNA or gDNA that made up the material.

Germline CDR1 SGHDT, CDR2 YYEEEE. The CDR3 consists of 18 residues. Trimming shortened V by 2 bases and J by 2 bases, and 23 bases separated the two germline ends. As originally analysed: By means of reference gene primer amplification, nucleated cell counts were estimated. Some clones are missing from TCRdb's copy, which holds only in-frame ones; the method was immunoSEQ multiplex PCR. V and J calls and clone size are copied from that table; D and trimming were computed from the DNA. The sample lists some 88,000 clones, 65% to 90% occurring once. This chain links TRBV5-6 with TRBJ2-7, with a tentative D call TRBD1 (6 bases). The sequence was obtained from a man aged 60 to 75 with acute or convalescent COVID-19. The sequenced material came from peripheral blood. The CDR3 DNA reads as TGTGCCAGCAGCTTTCAGGGGTCTCAAATGGTTATAACCTACGAGCAGTACTTC. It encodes CASSFQGSQMVITYEQYF.